These 10 T cell receptor beta chains were sequenced from one sample in a study of cytomegalovirus exposure and HLA in healthy donors. This PCR relied on a set of 60 Vbeta primers and 13 Jbeta primers. Generated by immunoSEQ multiplex PCR, the TCRdb table keeps only in-frame clones and is missing some. There are 35,000 to 45,000 clones in the sample, with 3.2% held by the top ten. Sequencing input: PBMCs. All receptors derive from a woman under 40 in good health and CMV-seropositive.

The chain is built from TRBV4-1 and TRBJ2-1; D is uncertain. Between the trimmed V and J ends, which lost 1 base and 3 bases, there was a span of 4 bases. The CDR3 has 13 residues. CDR1 is MGHRA, CDR2 YSYEKL, per germline. In DNA form, the CDR3 reads TGCGCCAGCAGCCAAGTCTACTACAATGAGCAGTTCTTC. Its translation: CASSQVYYNEQFF.

The V call is TRBV30, the J call TRBJ2-7, with 10 bases matching TRBD2. From germline, CDR1 is GTSNPN and CDR2 SVGIG (reference sequence). V shed 8 bases and J 1 base; nucleotides not matched to a gene: 11. This CDR3 has 15 amino acids. CDR3 coding DNA: TGTGCCCTCGGAGGACTAGCGGTCAAATCCTACGAGCAGTACTTC. It codes for CALGGLAVKSYEQYF.

The chain employs TRBV5-4 and TRBJ1-6; TRBD1 matches at 8 bases. The CDR3 is made up of 15 amino acids. The germline V gene encodes CDR1 SGHNT and CDR2 YYREEE (reference sequence). The V gene end was trimmed by 3 bases and the J gene end by 6 bases; junction bases not matched to a gene: 5. The CDR3 reads CASSSPGGFNSPLHF. CDR3 nucleotide sequence: TGTGCCAGCAGCTCACCAGGGGGCTTTAATTCACCCCTCCACTTT.

With respect to this clone: The sample contains more than one DNA sequence encoding this CDR3. This chain connects TRBV19 to TRBJ1-4; 7 bases are shared with TRBD1. The CDR3 has 15 amino acids. Germline V CDR1 and CDR2: LNHDA, SQIVND (reference sequence). Trimming at V came to 1 base and at J to 8 bases, leaving 7 bases not matched to a gene. Here the CDR3 DNA reads TGTGCCAGTAGTATAGGACTACAGGGGAGGGAAAAACTGTTTTTT. The encoded protein is CASSIGLQGREKLFF.

The chain joins TRBV7-9 to TRBJ2-6, with D possibly being TRBD2 (6 bases). V was cut by 2 bases and J by 0 bases, with 8 bases left in between. CDR3 length equals 16 residues. The germline CDR1 and CDR2 sequences are SEHNR and FQNEAQ (reference sequence). DNA of the CDR3: TGTGCCAGCAGCTTAAGGAGGGGCTCTGGGGCCAACGTCCTGACTTTC. It encodes CASSLRRGSGANVLTF.

The J gene is TRBJ2-3, the V gene TRBV19; possible D gene TRBD2, 6 bases. Germline-derived CDR1 and CDR2 are LNHDA and SQIVND (reference sequence). This CDR3 has 15 amino acids. Trimming left V 6 bases short and J 4 bases short, with 17 bases between. The CDR3 sequence: CASSGTWHSADTQYF. DNA for the CDR3: TGTGCCAGTAGCGGGACTTGGCATAGCGCAGATACGCAGTATTTT.

The rearrangement links TRBV6-5 to TRBJ1-2, with TRBD1 matching 9 bases. Per the germline V gene, CDR1 is MNHEY and CDR2 is SVGAGI. The trim removed 5 bases at V and 2 bases at J, leaving 6 bases unmatched. This CDR3 is built from 15 residues. The CDR3 DNA sequence: TGTGCCAGCAGTCTGTACGGGACAGGGAACTATGGCTACACCTTC. The encoded protein is CASSLYGTGNYGYTF.

The J gene is TRBJ1-2, the V gene TRBV4-1, with 11 bases identical to TRBD1. Germline V gives CDR1 MGHRA, CDR2 YSYEKL. The CDR3 length is 17 residues. V shed 4 bases, J shed 8 bases, and the junction held 15 bases outside the gene matches. CDR3 loop: CASSPGQGARDWEGYTF. In DNA, the CDR3 is TGCGCCAGCAGCCCAGGACAGGGGGCGCGGGACTGGGAGGGCTACACCTTC.

This rearrangement joins TRBV18 to TRBJ1-4, with TRBD1 matching 7 bases. Germline V gives CDR1 KGHSH, CDR2 LQKENI. CDR3 length equals 15 residues. Trimming at V came to 3 bases and at J to 5 bases, leaving 6 bases not matched to a gene. The CDR3, as DNA: TGTGCCAGCTCACCTTCGACAGGGTTAAATGAAAAACTGTTTTTT. This gives the protein CASSPSTGLNEKLFF. The variable domain in full, completed from reference TRBV18 and TRBJ1-4, reads NAGVMQNPRHLVRRRGQEARLRCSPMKGHSHVYWYRQLPEEGLKFMVYLQKENIIDESGMPKERFSAEFPKEGPSILRIQQVVRGDSAAYFCASSPSTGLNEKLFFGSGTQLSVL.

V is TRBV18 and J is TRBJ1-3, with 7 positions matching TRBD1. Germline V lookup: CDR1 KGHSH, CDR2 LQKENI. The length of the CDR3 is 14 residues. Unmatched junction bases numbered 2, after V lost 4 bases and J lost 2 bases. CDR3 in DNA: TGTGCCAGCTCACACGGGACAGCTGGAAACACCATATATTTT. Translation: CASSHGTAGNTIYF.